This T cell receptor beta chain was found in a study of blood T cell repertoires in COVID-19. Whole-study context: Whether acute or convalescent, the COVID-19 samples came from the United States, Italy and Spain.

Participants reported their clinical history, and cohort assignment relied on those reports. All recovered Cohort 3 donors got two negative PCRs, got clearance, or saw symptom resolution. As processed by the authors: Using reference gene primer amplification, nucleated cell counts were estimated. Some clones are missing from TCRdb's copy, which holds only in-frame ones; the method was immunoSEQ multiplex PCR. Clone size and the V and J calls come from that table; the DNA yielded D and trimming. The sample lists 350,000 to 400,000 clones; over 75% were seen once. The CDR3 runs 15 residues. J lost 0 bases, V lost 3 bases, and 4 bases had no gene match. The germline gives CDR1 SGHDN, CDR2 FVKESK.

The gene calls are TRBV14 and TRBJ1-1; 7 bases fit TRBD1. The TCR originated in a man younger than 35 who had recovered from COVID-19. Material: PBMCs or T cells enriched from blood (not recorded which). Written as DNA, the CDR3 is TGTGCCAGCAGCCAGAATACAGGGGTGAACACTGAAGCTTTCTTT. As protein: CASSQNTGVNTEAFF.